The clone carrying this TCR beta chain was detected a few times. The antigen is not known. Germline values: CDR1 SGHTA, CDR2 FQGNSA. The CDR3 runs to 18 residues. V gave up 1 base and J gave up 0 bases; unmatched junction bases: 7. The data are from a study of T cell responses to AZD1222 COVID-19 vaccine. Study-level findings and limits: Mostly white British, mostly female donors; authors suggested clonal diversity may be underestimated.

TCRdb keeps only in-frame clones here, not all; method: immunoSEQ multiplex PCR. The sample contains 150,000 to 200,000 clones, approximately 86% of which appear only once. This TCR was sampled from an adult who received the AZD1222 COVID-19 vaccine. The chain joins TRBV7-2 to TRBJ1-5; 9 bases line up with TRBD1. Sequenced here: peripheral blood, sampled 28 days after the second AZD1222 dose. Here the CDR3 DNA reads TGTGCCAGCAGCTTAGGTACCGACAGGGGGGATAGCAATCAGCCCCAGCATTTT. It codes for CASSLGTDRGDSNQPQHF.